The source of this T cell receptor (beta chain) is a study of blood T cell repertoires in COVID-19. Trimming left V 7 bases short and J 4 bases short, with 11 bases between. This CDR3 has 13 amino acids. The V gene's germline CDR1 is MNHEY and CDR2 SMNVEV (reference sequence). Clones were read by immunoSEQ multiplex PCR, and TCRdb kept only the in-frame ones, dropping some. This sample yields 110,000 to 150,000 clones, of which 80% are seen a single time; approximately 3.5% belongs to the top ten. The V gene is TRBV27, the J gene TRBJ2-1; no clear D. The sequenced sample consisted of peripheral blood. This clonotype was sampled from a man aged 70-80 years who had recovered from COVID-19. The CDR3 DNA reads TGTGCCAGCAACGACCCGGGTTACAATGAGCAGTTCTTC. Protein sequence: CASNDPGYNEQFF.